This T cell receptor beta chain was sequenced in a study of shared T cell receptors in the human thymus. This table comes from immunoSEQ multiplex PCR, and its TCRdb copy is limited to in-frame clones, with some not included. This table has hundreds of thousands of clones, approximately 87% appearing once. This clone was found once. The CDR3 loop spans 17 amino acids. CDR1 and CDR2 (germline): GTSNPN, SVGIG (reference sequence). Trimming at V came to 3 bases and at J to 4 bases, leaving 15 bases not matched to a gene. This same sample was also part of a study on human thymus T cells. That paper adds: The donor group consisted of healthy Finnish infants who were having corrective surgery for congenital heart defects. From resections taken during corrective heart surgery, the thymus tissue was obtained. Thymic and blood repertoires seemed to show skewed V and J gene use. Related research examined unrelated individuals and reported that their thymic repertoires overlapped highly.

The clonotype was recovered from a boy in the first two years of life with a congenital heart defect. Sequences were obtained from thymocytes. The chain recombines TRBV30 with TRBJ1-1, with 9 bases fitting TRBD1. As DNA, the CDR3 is TGTGCCTGGAGGCCGAATGGAAAACAGGGGGCGCTCACTGAAGCTTTCTTT. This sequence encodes CAWRPNGKQGALTEAFF. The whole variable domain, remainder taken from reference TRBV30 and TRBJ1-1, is SQTIHQWPATLVQPVGSPLSLECTVEGTSNPNLYWYRQAAGRGLQLLFYSVGIGQISSEVPQNLSASRPQDRQFILSSKKLLLSDSGFYLCAWRPNGKQGALTEAFFGQGTRLTVV.